This section outlines one T cell receptor (beta chain) sequence together with its context. Its antigen is as yet unknown. The sample is drawn from a study of human T cells and chemical hapten exposure. TCRdb recomputed calls from the RACE reads with MiXCR, one row per CDR3 protein. The data show 300,000 to 400,000 distinct CDR3 sequences, about 7% seen once. V was shortened by 6 bases and J by 4 bases, with 15 bases between the two germline ends. The CDR3 sequence is 14 residues long. The time point was: patch test 1, 2 weeks after DPC sensitization. Treatment meaning: therapeutic diphenylcyclopropenone sensitization with weekly scalp DPC. Study observations and caveats: Against controls, expanded TCRs gave rise to significantly more large CDR3 similarity clusters.

V usage is TRBV12-3 or TRBV12-4 and J usage is TRBJ1-2; no reliable D call. The clonotype originates from a woman aged 18-29 years with alopecia areata. Some clones in this sample may be carry-over from other donors' samples. The material sequenced was whole blood, taken in connection with sensitization to the hapten diphenylcyclopropenone (DPC). The CDR3 nucleotides are TGTGCCAGCAGATCTCAACTCGTGGGCTATGGCTACACCTTC. This encodes CASRSQLVGYGYTF.